The T cell receptor (beta chain) described here comes from a study of OX40 agonist ivuxolimab in advanced cancers. Overall study context: Earlier anti-PD-1, anti-PD-L1 or anti-CTLA-4 therapy was permitted; over 35% had received some.

Whole-study findings and limits: Doses of 0.1 to 3.0 mg/kg were accompanied by clonal expansion of CD4+ and CD8+ blood T cells by week 6. Patients who responded partially at 0.1-3.0 mg/kg showed clonal expansion ranking among the lowest. Determination of antigen specificity was not performed for the expanded peripheral T cells.

Regarding this clone: What it binds is unknown.

Assay: immunoSEQ multiplex PCR; the TCRdb copy retains only in-frame clones and omits some. The sample has approximately 74,000 clones, approximately 90% seen once. The sample here was CD4+ or CD8+ T cells sorted from blood, taken in a trial of the OX40 agonist ivuxolimab. The receptor comes from an adult with an advanced solid tumor such as melanoma, head and neck, liver or kidney cancer.

The CDR3 reads CASSSPHRGGHNEQFF. Here the CDR3 DNA reads TGTGCCAGCAGTTCACCCCACCGGGGGGGGCACAATGAGCAGTTCTTC. V is TRBV28 and J is TRBJ2-1; 8 bases fit TRBD2. The V segment lost 4 bases and the J segment 5 bases; nucleotides outside the gene matches: 10. Germline-derived CDR1 and CDR2 are MDHEN and SYDVKM. The CDR3 consists of 16 residues.